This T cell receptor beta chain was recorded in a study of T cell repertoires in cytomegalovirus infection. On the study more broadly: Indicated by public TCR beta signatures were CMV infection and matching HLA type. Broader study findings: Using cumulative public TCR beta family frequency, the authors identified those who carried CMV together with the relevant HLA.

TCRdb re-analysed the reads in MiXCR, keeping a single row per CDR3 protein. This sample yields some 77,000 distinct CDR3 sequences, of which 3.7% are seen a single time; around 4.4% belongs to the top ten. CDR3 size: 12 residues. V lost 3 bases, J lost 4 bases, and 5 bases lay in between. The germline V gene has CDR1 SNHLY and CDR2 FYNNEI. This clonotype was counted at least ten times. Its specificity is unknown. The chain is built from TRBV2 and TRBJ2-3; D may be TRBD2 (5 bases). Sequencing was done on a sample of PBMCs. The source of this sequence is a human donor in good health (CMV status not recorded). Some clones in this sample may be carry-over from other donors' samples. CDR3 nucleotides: TGTGCCAGCAGTGAGAGGGCAGATACGCAGTATTTT. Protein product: CASSERADTQYF.